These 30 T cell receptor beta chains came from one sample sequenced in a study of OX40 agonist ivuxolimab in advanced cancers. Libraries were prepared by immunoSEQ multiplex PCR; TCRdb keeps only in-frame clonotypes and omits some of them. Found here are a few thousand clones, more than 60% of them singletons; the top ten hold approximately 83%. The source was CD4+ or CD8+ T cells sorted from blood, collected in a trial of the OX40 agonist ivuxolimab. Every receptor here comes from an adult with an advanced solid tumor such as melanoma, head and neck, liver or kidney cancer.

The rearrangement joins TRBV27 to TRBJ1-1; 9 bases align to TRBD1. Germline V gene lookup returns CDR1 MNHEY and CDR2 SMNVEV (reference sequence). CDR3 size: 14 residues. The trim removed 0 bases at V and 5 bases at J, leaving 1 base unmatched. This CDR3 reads CASSLSGTGTEAFF. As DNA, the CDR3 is TGTGCCAGCAGTTTATCCGGGACAGGGACTGAAGCTTTCTTT.

The CDR3 spells CASSRQEDLYTEAFF. DNA for the CDR3: TGTGCCAGCAGCCGACAAGAGGATCTTTACACTGAAGCTTTCTTT. This chain links TRBV4-2 with TRBJ1-1; D is uncertain. The germline V gene encodes CDR1 LGHNA and CDR2 YNFKEQ. The V and J ends lost 4 bases and 3 bases respectively, with 15 bases between them. The CDR3 covers 15 residues.

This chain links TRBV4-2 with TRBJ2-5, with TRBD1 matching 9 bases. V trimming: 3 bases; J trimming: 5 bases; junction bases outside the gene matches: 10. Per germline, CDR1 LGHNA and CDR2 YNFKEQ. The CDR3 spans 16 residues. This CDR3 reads CASSQDPGTGQETQYF. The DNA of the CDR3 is TGTGCCAGCAGCCAGGATCCCGGGACAGGGCAGGAGACCCAGTACTTC.

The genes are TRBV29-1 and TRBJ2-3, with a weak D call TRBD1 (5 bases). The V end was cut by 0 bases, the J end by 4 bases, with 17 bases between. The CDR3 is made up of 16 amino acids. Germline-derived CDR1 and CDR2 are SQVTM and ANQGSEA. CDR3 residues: CSVEDRRQSGPDTQYF. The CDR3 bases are TGCAGCGTTGAAGATCGGCGACAGAGTGGCCCAGATACGCAGTATTTT.

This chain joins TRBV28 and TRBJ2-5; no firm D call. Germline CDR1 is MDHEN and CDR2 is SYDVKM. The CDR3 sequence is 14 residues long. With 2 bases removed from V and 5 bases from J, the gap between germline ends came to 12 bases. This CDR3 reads CASSLARQRETQYF. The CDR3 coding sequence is TGTGCCAGCAGTTTAGCTCGTCAACGGGAGACCCAGTACTTC.

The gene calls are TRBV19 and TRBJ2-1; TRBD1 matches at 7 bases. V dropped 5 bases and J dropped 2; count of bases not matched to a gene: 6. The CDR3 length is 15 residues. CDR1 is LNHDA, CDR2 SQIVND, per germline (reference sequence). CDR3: CASSARDSPYNEQFF. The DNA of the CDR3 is TGTGCCAGTAGTGCCCGGGACAGCCCCTACAATGAGCAGTTCTTC.

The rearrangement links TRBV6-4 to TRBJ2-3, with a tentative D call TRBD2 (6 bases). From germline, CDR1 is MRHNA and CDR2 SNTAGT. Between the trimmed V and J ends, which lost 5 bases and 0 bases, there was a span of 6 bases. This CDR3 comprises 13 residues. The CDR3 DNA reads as TGTGCCAGCAGTCGGGGGAGCACAGATACGCAGTATTTT. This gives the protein CASSRGSTDTQYF.

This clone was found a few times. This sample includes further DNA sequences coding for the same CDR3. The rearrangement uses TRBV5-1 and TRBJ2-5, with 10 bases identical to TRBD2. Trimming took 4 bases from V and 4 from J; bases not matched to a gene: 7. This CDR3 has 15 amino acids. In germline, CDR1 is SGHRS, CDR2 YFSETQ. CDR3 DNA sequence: TGCGCCAGCAGCCCCAGCGGGGGGGCGGGAGAGACCCAGTACTTC. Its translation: CASSPSGGAGETQYF.

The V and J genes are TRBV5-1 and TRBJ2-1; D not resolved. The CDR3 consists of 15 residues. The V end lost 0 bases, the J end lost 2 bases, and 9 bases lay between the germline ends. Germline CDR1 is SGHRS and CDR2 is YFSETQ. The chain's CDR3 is CASSLGPPPYNEQFF. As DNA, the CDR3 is TGCGCCAGCAGCTTGGGGCCCCCACCCTACAATGAGCAGTTCTTC.

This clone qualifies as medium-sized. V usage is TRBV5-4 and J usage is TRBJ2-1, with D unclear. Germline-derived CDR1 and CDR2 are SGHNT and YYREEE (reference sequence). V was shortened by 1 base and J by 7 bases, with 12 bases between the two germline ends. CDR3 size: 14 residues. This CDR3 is CASSLSTSWNEQFF. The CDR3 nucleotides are TGTGCCAGCAGCTTGTCGACGAGCTGGAATGAGCAGTTCTTC.

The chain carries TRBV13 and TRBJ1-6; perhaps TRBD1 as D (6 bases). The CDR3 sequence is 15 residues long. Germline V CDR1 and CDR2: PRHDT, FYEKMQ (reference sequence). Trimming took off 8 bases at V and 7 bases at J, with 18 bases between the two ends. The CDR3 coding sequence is TGTGCCAGCCGAGCTGGGGGGGCCTGGAATTCACCCCTCCACTTT. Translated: CASRAGGAWNSPLHF.

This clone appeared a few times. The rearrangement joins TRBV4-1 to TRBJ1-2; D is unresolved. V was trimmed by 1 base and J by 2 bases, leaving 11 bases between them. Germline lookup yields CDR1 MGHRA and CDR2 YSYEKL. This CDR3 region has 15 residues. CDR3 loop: CASSQAHQINYGYTF. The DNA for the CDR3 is TGCGCCAGCAGCCAAGCCCACCAGATAAACTATGGCTACACCTTC.

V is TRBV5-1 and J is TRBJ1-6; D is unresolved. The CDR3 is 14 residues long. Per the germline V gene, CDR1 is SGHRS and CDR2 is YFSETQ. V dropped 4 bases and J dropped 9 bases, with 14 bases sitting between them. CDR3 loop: CASSAAPLGSPLHF. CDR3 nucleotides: TGCGCCAGCAGCGCGGCCCCCCTGGGTTCACCCCTCCACTTT.

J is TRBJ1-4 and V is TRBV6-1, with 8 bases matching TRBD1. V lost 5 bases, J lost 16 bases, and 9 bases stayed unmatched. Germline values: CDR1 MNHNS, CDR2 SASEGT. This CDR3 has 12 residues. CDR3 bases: TGTGCCAGCAGTAATTACAGGGGGGTGGGGTTTTTT. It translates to CASSNYRGVGFF.

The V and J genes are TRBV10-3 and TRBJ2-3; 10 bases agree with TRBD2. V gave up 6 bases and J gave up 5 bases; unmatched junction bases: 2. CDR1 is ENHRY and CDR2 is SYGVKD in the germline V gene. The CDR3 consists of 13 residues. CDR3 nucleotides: TGTGCCATCAGGGGACTAGCGCAAGATACGCAGTATTTT. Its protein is CAIRGLAQDTQYF.

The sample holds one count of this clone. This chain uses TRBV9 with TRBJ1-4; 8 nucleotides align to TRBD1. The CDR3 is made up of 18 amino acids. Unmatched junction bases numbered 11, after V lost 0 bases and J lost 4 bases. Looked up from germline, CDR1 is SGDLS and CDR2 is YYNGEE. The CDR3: CASSVAPWPTGDNEKLFF. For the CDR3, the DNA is TGTGCCAGCAGCGTAGCCCCTTGGCCGACAGGGGATAATGAAAAACTGTTTTTT.

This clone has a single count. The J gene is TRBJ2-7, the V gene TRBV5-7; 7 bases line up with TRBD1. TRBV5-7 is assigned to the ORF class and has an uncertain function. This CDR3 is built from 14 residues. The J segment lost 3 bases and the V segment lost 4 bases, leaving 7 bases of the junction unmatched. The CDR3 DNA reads TGTGCCAGCAGCCACCGGGACAGAAACTACGAGCAGTACTTC. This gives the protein CASSHRDRNYEQYF.

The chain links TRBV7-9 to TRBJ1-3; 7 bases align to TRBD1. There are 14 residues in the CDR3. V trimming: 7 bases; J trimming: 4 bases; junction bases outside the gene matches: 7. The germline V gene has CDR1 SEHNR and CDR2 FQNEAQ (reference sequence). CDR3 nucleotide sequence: TGTGCCAGCACGATGAGGGGGCCCGGAAACACCATATATTTT. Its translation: CASTMRGPGNTIYF.

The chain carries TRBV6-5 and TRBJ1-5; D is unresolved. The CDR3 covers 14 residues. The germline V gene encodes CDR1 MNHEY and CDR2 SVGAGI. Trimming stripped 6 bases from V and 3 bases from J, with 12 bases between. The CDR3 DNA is TGTGCCAGCAGCTCCCTCTACTTCAATCAGCCCCAGCATTTT. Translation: CASSSLYFNQPQHF.

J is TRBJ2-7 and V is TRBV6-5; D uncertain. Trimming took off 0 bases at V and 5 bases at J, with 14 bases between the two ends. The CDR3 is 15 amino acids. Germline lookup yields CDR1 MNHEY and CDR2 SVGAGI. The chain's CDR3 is CASSYSTHLSHEQYF. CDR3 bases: TGTGCCAGCAGTTACTCGACCCACTTATCCCACGAGCAGTACTTC.

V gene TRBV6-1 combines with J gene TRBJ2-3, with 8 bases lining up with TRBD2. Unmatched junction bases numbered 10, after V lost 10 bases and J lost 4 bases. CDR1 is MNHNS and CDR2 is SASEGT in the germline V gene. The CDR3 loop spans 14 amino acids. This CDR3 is CATVGAGVSDTQYF. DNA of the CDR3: TGTGCCACCGTAGGAGCGGGGGTATCAGATACGCAGTATTTT.

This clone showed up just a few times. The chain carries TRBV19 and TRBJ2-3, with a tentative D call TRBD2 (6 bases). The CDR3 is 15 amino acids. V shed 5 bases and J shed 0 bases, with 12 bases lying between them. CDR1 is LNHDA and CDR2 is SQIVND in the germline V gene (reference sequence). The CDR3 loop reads CASSPGLSSTDTQYF. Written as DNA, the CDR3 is TGTGCCAGTAGTCCGGGACTTTCTAGCACAGATACGCAGTATTTT.

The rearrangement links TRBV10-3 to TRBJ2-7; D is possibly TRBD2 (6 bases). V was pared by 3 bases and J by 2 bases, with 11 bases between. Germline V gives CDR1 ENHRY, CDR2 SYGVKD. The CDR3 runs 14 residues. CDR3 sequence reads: CAISDGGDPYEQYF. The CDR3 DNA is TGTGCCATCAGTGACGGCGGGGACCCCTACGAGCAGTACTTC.

The CDR3 loop is CASSVEDRASYEQYF. The CDR3 region has the DNA TGTGCCAGCAGTGTAGAGGACAGGGCCTCCTACGAGCAGTACTTC. V usage is TRBV6-1 and J usage is TRBJ2-7; 8 bases map to TRBD1. The germline gives CDR1 MNHNS, CDR2 SASEGT. This CDR3 contains 15 residues. Trimming cost V 4 bases and J 0 bases; bases outside gene matches: 5.

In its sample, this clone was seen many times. The CDR3 DNA sequence: TGCGCCAGCAGCTTCGGGGCCGAGAACGAGCAGTACTTC. Residues: CASSFGAENEQYF. The chain has TRBV5-1 and TRBJ2-7; D tentatively fits TRBD1 or TRBD2 (5 bases each). Trimming shortened V by 2 bases and J by 5 bases, and 11 bases separated the two germline ends. The V gene's germline CDR1 is SGHRS and CDR2 YFSETQ. The CDR3 runs 13 residues. The complete variable domain, with remaining parts taken from reference TRBV5-1 and TRBJ2-7, reads KAGVTQTPRYLIKTRGQQVTLSCSPISGHRSVSWYQQTPGQGLQFLFEYFSETQRNKGNFPGRFSGRQFSNSRSEMNVSTLELGDSALYLCASSFGAENEQYFGPGTRLTVT.

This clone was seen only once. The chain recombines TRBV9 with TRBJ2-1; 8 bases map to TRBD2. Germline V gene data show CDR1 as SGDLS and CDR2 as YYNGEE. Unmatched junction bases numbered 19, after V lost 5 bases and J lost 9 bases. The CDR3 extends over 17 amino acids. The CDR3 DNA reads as TGTGCCAGCAGATTAATTACCGGGACTAGACCCAAGGGTGAGCAGTTCTTC. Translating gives CASRLITGTRPKGEQFF.

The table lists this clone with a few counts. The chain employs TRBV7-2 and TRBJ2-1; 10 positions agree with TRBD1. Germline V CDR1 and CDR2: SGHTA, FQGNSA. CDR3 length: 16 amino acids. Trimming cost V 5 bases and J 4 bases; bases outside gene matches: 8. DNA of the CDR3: TGTGCCAGCAGCCCAACCTGGACAGGGGGATACAATGAGCAGTTCTTC. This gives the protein CASSPTWTGGYNEQFF.

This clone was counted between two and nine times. The CDR3 spells CASSDRAYGYTF. CDR3 nucleotides: TGTGCCAGCAGTGATAGGGCCTATGGCTACACCTTC. This rearrangement joins TRBV6-5 to TRBJ1-2, with unresolved D. The CDR3 consists of 12 residues. V was cut by 5 bases and J by 4 bases, with 8 bases left in between. CDR1 MNHEY and CDR2 SVGAGI come from the germline V gene.

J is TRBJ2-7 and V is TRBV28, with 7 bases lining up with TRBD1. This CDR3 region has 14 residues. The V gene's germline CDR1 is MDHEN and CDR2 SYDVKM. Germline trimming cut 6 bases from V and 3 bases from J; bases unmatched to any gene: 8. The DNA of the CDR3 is TGTGCCAGCAGCCACCGGGACAGAAACTACGAGCAGTACTTC. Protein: CASSHRDRNYEQYF.

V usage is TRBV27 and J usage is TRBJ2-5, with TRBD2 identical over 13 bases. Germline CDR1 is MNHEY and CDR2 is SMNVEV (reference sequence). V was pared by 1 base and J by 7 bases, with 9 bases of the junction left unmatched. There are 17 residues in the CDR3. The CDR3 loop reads CASSLFPGTSGDVTQYF. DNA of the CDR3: TGTGCCAGCAGTTTATTCCCCGGGACTAGCGGGGACGTGACCCAGTACTTC.